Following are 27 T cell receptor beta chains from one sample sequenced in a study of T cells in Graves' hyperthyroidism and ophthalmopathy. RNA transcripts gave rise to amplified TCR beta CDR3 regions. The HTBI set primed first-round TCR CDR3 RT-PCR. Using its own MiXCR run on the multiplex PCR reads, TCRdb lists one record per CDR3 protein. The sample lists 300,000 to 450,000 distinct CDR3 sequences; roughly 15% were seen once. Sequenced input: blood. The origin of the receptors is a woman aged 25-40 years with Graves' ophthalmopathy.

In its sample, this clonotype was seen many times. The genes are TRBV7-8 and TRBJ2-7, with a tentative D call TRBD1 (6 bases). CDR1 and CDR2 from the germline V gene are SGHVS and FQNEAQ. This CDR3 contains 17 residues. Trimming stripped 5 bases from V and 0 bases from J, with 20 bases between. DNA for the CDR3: TGTGCCAGCAGCCAAAACCCCAGGGGTTCCAGCTCCTACGAGCAGTACTTC. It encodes CASSQNPRGSSSYEQYF.

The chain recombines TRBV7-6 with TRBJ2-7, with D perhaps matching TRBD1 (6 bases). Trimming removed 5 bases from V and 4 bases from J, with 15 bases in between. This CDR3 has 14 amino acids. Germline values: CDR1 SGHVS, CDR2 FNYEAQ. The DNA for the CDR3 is TGTGCCAGCAGCCCTACAGGGATACCGTACGAGCAGTACTTC. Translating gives CASSPTGIPYEQYF.

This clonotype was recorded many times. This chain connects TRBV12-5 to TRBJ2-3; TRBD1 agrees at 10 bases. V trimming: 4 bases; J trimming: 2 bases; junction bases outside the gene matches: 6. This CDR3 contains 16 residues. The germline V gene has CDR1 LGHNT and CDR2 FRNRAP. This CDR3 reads CASGSRQGAVTDTQYF. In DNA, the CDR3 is TGTGCTAGTGGTTCGCGACAGGGGGCGGTCACAGATACGCAGTATTTT.

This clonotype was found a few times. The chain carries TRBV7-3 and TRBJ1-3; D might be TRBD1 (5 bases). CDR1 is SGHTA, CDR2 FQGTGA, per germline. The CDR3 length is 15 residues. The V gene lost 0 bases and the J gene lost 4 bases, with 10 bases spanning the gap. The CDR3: CASSLTPGPGNTIYF. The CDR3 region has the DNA TGTGCCAGCAGCTTAACGCCAGGGCCGGGAAACACCATATATTTT. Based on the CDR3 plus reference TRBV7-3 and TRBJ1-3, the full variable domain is GAGVSQTPSNKVTEKGKYVELRCDPISGHTALYWYRQSLGQGPEFLIYFQGTGAADDSGLPNDRFFAVRPEGSVSTLKIQRTERGDSAVYLCASSLTPGPGNTIYFGEGSWLTVV.

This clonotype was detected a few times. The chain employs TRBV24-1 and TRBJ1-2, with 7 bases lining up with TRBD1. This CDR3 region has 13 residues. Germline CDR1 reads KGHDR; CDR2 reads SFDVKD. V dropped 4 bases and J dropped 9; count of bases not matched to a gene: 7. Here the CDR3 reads CATSDLGTDSYTF. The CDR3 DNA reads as TGTGCCACCAGTGACCTCGGGACAGACAGCTACACCTTC.

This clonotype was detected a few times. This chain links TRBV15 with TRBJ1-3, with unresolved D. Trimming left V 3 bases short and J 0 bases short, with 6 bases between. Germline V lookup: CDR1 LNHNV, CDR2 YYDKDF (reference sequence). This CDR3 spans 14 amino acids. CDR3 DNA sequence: TGTGCCACCAGCAGCGGAGACTCTGGAAACACCATATATTTT. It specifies CATSSGDSGNTIYF.

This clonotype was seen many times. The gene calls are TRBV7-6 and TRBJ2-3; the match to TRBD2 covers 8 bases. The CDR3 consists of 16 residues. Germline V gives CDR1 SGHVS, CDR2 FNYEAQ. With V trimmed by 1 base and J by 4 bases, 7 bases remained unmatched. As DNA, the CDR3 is TGTGCCAGCAGCTTAGAGCCCGGGGGGGCCCCAGATACGCAGTATTTT. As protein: CASSLEPGGAPDTQYF.

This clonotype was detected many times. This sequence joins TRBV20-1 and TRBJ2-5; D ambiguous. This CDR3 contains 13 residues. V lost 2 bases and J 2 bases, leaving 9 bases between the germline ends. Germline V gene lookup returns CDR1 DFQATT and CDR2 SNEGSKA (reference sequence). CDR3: CSARNWQQETQYF. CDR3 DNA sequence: TGCAGTGCTAGAAATTGGCAGCAAGAGACCCAGTACTTC.

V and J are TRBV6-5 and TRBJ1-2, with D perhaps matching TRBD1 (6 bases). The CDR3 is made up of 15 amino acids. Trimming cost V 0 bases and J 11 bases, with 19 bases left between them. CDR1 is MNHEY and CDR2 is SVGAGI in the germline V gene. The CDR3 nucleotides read TGTGCCAGCAGTTACTCGCCCGCGACAGGTGTTGAGTACACCTTC. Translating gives CASSYSPATGVEYTF.

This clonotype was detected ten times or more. The CDR3 nucleotides are TGTGCCAGCAGCGGCCGGGACAGCTTAGGGTCGGCGCCTTGGACCCAGTACTTC. The encoded protein is CASSGRDSLGSAPWTQYF. The V gene is TRBV7-2, the J gene TRBJ2-5; 7 bases match TRBD1. V was pared by 5 bases and J by 7 bases, with 22 bases of the junction left unmatched. Germline CDR1 SGHTA, CDR2 FQGNSA. The CDR3 covers 18 residues.

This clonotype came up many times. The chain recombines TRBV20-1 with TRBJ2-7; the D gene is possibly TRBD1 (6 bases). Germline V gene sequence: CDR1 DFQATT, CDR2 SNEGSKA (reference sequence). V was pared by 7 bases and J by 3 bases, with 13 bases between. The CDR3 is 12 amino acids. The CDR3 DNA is TGCAGTGGAGAGGGGGAGATCTACGAGCAGTACTTC. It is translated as CSGEGEIYEQYF.

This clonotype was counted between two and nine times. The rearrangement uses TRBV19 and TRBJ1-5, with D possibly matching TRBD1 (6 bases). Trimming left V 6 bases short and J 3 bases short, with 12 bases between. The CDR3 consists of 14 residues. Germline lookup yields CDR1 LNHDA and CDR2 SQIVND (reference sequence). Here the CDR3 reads CASSHRDPNQPQHF. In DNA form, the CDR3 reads TGTGCCAGTAGCCACAGGGATCCCAATCAGCCCCAGCATTTT.

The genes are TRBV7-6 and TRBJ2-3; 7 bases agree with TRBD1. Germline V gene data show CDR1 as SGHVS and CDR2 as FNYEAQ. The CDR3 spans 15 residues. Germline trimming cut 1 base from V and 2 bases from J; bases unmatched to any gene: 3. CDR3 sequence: CASSLGGTATDTQYF. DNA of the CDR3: TGTGCCAGCAGCTTAGGAGGGACAGCCACAGATACGCAGTATTTT.

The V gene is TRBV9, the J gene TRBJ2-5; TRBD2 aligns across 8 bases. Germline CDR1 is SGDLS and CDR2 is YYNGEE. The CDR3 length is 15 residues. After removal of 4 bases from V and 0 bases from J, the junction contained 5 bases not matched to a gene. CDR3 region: CASSFSGEYQETQYF. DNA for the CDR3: TGTGCCAGCAGCTTTAGCGGGGAGTACCAAGAGACCCAGTACTTC.

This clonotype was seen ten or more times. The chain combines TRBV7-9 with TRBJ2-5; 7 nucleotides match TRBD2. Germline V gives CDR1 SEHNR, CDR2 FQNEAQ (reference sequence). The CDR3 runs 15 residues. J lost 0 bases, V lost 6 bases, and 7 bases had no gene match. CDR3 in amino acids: CASRQSGVYQETQYF. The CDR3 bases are TGTGCCAGCAGACAGAGCGGGGTGTACCAAGAGACCCAGTACTTC.

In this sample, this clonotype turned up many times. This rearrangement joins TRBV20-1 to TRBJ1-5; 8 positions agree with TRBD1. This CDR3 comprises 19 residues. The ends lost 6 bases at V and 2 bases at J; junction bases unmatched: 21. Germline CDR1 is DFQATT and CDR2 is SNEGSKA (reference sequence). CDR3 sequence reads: CSARGNPRGRRFGNQPQHF. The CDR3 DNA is TGCAGTGCCCGAGGGAATCCCAGGGGGCGAAGGTTTGGCAATCAGCCCCAGCATTTT.

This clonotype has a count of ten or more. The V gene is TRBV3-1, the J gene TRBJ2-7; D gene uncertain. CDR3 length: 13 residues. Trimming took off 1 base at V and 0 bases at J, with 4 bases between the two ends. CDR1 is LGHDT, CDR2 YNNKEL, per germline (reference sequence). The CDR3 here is CASSQGISYEQYF. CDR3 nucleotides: TGTGCCAGCAGCCAAGGGATCTCCTACGAGCAGTACTTC.

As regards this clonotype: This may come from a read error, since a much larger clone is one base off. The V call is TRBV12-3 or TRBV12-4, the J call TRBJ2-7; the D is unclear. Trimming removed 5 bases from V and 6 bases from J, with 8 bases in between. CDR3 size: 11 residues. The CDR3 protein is CASSPRREQYF. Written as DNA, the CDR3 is TGTGCCAGCAGTCCCAGACGCGAGCAGTACTTC.

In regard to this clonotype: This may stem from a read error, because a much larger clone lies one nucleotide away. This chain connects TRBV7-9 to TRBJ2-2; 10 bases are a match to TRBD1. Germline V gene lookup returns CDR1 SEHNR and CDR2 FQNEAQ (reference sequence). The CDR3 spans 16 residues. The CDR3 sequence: CASSFRQGANAGELFF. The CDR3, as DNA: TGTGCCAGCAGCTTTAGACAGGGGGCGAACGCCGGGGAGCTGTTTTTT.

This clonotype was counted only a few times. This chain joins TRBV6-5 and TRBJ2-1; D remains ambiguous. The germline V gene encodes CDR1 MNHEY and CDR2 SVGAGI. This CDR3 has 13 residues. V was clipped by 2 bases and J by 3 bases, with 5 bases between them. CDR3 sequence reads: CASSYEDYNEQFF. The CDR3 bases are TGTGCCAGCAGTTACGAGGACTACAATGAGCAGTTCTTC.

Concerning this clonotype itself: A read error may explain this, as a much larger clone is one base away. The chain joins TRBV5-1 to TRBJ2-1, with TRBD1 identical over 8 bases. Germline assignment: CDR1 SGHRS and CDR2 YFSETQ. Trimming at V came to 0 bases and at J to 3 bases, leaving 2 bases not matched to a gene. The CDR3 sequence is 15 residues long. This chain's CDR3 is CASSLGDRCYNEQFF. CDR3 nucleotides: TGCGCCAGCAGCTTGGGGGACAGGTGCTACAATGAGCAGTTCTTC.

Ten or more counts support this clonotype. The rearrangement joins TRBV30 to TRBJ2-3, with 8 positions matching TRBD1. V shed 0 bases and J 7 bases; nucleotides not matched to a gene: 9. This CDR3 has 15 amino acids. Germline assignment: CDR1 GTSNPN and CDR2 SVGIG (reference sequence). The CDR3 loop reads CAWSVRTGITHTQYF. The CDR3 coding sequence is TGTGCCTGGAGTGTCCGGACAGGGATAACGCATACGCAGTATTTT.

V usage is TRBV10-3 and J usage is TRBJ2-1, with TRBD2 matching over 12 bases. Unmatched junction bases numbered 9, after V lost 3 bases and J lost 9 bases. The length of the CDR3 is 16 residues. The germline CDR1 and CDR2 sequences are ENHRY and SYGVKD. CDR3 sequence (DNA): TGTGCCATCAGTGACCCAGTAGCTAGCGGGGGGGGTGAGCAGTTCTTC. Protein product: CAISDPVASGGGEQFF.

The CDR3 reads CASSVDREQFF. CDR3 in DNA: TGTGCCAGCAGCGTAGATAGAGAGCAGTTCTTC. The V and J genes are TRBV9 and TRBJ2-1, with D uncertain. The germline V gene has CDR1 SGDLS and CDR2 YYNGEE. This CDR3 contains 11 residues. V lost 0 bases and J lost 10, with 5 bases in between.

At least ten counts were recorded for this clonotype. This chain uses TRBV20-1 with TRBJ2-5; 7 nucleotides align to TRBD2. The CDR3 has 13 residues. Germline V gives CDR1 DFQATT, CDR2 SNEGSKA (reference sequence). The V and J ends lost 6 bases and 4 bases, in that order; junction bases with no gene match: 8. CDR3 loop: CSAQKPSGETQYF. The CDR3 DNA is TGCAGTGCCCAAAAGCCTAGCGGAGAGACCCAGTACTTC.

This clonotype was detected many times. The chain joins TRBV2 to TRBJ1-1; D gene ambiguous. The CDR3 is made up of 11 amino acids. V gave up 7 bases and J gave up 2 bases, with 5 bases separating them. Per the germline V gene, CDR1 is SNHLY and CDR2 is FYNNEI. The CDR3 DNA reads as TGTGCCAGCATTGTTAACACTGAAGCTTTCTTT. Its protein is CASIVNTEAFF.

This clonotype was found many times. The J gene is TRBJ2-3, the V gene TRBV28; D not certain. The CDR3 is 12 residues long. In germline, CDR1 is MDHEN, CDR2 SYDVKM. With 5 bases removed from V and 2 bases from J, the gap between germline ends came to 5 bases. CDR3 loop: CASSTTTDTQYF. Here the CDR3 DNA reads TGTGCCAGCAGTACCACCACAGATACGCAGTATTTT.